This T cell receptor (beta chain) is from a study of T cell repertoires in cytomegalovirus infection. Study-wide background: Public TCR beta signature analysis indicated the presence of both CMV infection and matching HLA type.

Per germline, CDR1 LNHDA and CDR2 SQIVND (reference sequence). V was trimmed by 5 bases and J by 0 bases, leaving 14 bases between them. The length of the CDR3 is 15 residues. This clonotype was seen many times. TCRdb reprocessed the reads with MiXCR, giving one entry per CDR3 protein. There are under 200,000 distinct CDR3 sequences in the sample; more than 9% occur only once, and about 4.2% lies in the top ten. The rearrangement links TRBV19 to TRBJ2-7, with TRBD2 as a possible D gene (5 bases). The specimen sequenced was PBMCs. The origin of this receptor is a human donor in good health (CMV status not recorded). Some clones in this sample may be carry-over from other donors' samples. The CDR3 DNA reads TGTGCCAGTAGTCTCCGAGAGGGTTCCTCCTACGAGCAGTACTTC. Its translation is CASSLREGSSYEQYF.